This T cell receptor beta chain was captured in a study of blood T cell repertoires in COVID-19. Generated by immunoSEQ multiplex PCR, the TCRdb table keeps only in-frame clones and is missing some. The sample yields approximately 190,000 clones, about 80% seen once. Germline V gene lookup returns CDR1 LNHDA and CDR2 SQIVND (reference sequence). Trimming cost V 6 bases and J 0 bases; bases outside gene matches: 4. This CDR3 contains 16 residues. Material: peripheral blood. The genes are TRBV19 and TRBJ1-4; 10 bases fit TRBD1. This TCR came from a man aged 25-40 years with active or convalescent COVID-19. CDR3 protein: CASSRQGASTNEKLFF. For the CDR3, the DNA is TGTGCCAGTAGCAGACAGGGGGCGTCAACTAATGAAAAACTGTTTTTT.